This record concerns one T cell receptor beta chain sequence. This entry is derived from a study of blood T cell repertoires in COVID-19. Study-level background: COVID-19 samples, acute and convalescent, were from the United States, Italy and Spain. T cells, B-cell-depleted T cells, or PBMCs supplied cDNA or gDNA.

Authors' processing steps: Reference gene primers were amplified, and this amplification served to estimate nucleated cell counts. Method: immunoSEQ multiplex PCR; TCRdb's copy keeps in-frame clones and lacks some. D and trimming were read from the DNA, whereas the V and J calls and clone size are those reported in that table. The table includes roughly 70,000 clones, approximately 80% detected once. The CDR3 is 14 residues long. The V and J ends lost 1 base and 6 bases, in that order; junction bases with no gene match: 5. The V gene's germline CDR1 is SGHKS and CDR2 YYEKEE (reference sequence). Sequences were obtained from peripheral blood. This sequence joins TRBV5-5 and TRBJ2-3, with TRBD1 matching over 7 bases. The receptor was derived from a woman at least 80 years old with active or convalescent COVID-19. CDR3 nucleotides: TGTGCCAGCAGCTTGAGGACAGGCTCGGATACGCAGTATTTT. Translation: CASSLRTGSDTQYF.